A selection of T cell receptor beta chains follows, all from one sample in a study of blood T cell repertoires in COVID-19. Assay used: immunoSEQ multiplex PCR; TCRdb lists only in-frame clones, some missing. The repertoire holds some 97,000 clones, with around 88% as singletons. Sequenced material: peripheral blood. All receptors come from a human donor in a cohort sampled during active COVID-19. The CDR3 runs from the conserved cysteine through the conserved F or W. Fields, in order: clone size, V gene, D gene, J gene, CDR3 protein, CDR3 DNA. The D gene is left open where the match is weak. Clone size appears in some rows only: once, few, many, or a class for an expanded clone.

clone_size: NA
v_call: TRBV3-1/TRBV3-2
d_call: TRBD2
j_call: TRBJ2-7
cdr3_aa: CASSQVSYGRGEQYF
cdr3_nt: TGTGCCAGCAGCCAAGTTTCGTACGGGAGGGGGGAGCAGTACTTC

clone_size: NA
v_call: TRBV27
d_call: NA
j_call: TRBJ1-6
cdr3_aa: CASRQGGGGLRTPLHF
cdr3_nt: TGTGCCAGCCGCCAAGGGGGGGGCGGCCTTAGGACACCCCTCCACTTT

clone_size: NA
v_call: TRBV7-9
d_call: NA
j_call: TRBJ2-7
cdr3_aa: CASSLWGRGVYEQYF
cdr3_nt: TGTGCCAGCAGCTTATGGGGCAGGGGGGTCTACGAGCAGTACTTC

clone_size: NA
v_call: TRBV29-1
d_call: TRBD2
j_call: TRBJ2-5
cdr3_aa: CSPMGGLEETQYF
cdr3_nt: TGCAGCCCTATGGGAGGGTTGGAAGAGACCCAGTACTTC

clone_size: NA
v_call: TRBV6-6
d_call: NA
j_call: TRBJ2-3
cdr3_aa: CASSRGPNTDTQYF
cdr3_nt: TGTGCCAGCAGCCGCGGGCCGAACACAGATACGCAGTATTTT

clone_size: NA
v_call: TRBV29-1
d_call: TRBD1
j_call: TRBJ1-1
cdr3_aa: CSVQGYMATEAFF
cdr3_nt: TGCAGCGTACAGGGGTATATGGCGACTGAAGCTTTCTTT

clone_size: once
v_call: TRBV27
d_call: NA
j_call: TRBJ1-2
cdr3_aa: CAGGGTYGYTF
cdr3_nt: TGTGCCGGGGGGGGGACCTATGGCTACACCTTC

clone_size: NA
v_call: TRBV19
d_call: TRBD2
j_call: TRBJ2-3
cdr3_aa: CASRTSGSTDTQYF
cdr3_nt: TGTGCCAGTAGAACTAGCGGGAGCACAGATACGCAGTATTTT

clone_size: NA
v_call: TRBV7-9
d_call: TRBD1
j_call: TRBJ1-6
cdr3_aa: CASSSRTGQNSPLHF
cdr3_nt: TGTGCCAGCAGCTCCAGGACAGGGCAAAATTCACCCCTCCACTTT

clone_size: NA
v_call: TRBV5-1
d_call: NA
j_call: TRBJ1-1
cdr3_aa: CASSLVKGVTEAFF
cdr3_nt: TGCGCCAGCAGCTTGGTGAAGGGGGTCACTGAAGCTTTCTTT

clone_size: NA
v_call: TRBV28
d_call: TRBD2
j_call: TRBJ2-3
cdr3_aa: CASSYPAAGATDTQYF
cdr3_nt: TGTGCCAGCAGTTACCCAGCAGCGGGAGCCACAGATACGCAGTATTTT

clone_size: NA
v_call: TRBV10-3
d_call: TRBD2
j_call: TRBJ2-7
cdr3_aa: CATAGREYEQYF
cdr3_nt: TGTGCCACAGCGGGGCGGGAATACGAGCAGTACTTC

clone_size: NA
v_call: TRBV29-1
d_call: NA
j_call: TRBJ2-1
cdr3_aa: CSVEGEAGNQQFF
cdr3_nt: TGCAGCGTTGAAGGAGAGGCCGGGAACCAGCAGTTCTTC

clone_size: NA
v_call: TRBV28
d_call: NA
j_call: TRBJ1-6
cdr3_aa: CASSIQGWNSPLHF
cdr3_nt: TGTGCCAGCAGCATACAGGGCTGGAATTCACCCCTCCACTTT

clone_size: NA
v_call: TRBV19
d_call: NA
j_call: TRBJ1-3
cdr3_aa: CASSIQGSNTIYF
cdr3_nt: TGTGCCAGTAGTATCCAGGGATCAAACACCATATATTTT

clone_size: NA
v_call: TRBV9
d_call: NA
j_call: TRBJ2-1
cdr3_aa: CASSRTTNNEQFF
cdr3_nt: TGTGCCAGCAGCCGAACAACCAACAATGAGCAGTTCTTC